The clone carrying this T cell receptor beta chain was seen ten or more times. Its antigen is as yet unknown. Regarding treatment: skin biopsy from PPD injection site in Mantoux-positive individual. A UMI-containing oligonucleotide was joined by 3' ligation to the TCR cDNA template. Biopsied sites were PPD injections in people with a positive Mantoux test. Input was about 1 to 1,100 ng of DNase-treated total RNA without cell sorting. V lost 3 bases, J lost 5 bases, and 13 bases lay in between. CDR3 length: 14 amino acids. The germline CDR1 and CDR2 sequences are MNHEY and SMNVEV (reference sequence). The sample comes from a study of naive and memory T cell subsets. The SP2 primer and nested alpha and beta constant region primers amplified ligated cDNA in four rounds. Via MiXCR, TCRdb re-called the UMI-ligation and nested PCR reads, giving one row per CDR3 protein. The sample has 20,000 to 25,000 distinct CDR3 sequences; around 6% are singletons.

Study results and caveats: Higher TCR numbers at tuberculin sites reflect T cell infiltration, per interpretation. The RNA method is potentially sensitive to activation and differentiation changes.

This sequence originates from an adult in good health. The chain uses TRBV27 and TRBJ2-5; D unresolved. The source was skin, collected from a tuberculin skin test site. CDR3 residues: CASSFLQDPETQYF. Here the CDR3 DNA reads TGTGCCAGCAGTTTTCTTCAGGATCCCGAGACCCAGTACTTC.